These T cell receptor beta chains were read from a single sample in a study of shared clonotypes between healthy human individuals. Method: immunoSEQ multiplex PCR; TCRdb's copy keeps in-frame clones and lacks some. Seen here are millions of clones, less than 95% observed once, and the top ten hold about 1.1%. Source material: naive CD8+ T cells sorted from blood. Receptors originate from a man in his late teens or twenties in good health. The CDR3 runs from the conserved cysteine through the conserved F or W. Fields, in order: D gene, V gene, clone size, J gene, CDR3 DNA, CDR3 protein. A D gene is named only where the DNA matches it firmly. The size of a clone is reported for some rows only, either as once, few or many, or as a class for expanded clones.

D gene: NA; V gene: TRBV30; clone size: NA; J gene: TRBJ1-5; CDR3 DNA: TGTGCCTGGAGCGCTTATAGCAATCAGCCCCAGCATTTT; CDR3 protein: CAWSAYSNQPQHF
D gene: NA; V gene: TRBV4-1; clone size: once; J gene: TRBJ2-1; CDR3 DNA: TGCGCCAGCAGCCGCGGGACACCTGACAATGAGCAGTTCTTC; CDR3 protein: CASSRGTPDNEQFF
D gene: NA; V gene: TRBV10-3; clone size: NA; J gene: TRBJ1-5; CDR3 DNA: TGTGCCATCAGTGGTTCACGGGGCGGTCAGCCCCAGCATTTT; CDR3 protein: CAISGSRGGQPQHF
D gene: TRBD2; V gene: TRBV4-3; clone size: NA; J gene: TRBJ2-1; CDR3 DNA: TGCGCCAGCAGCCAAGCCCCTAGCGGGCATTCCTACAATGAGCAGTTCTTC; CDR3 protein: CASSQAPSGHSYNEQFF
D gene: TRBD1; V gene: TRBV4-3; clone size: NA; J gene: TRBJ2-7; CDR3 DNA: TGCGCCAGCAGTCACGGGACAGGGGGGACCTACGAGCAGTACTTC; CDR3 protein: CASSHGTGGTYEQYF
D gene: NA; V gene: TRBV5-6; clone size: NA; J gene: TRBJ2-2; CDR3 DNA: TGTGCCAGCAGCTTCACTACGAACACCGGGGAGCTGTTTTTT; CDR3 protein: CASSFTTNTGELFF
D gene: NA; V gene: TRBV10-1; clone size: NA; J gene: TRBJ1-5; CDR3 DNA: TGCGCCAGCAGTTCGGGAAACAGGTCGAGCAATCAGCCCCAGCATTTT; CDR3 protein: CASSSGNRSSNQPQHF
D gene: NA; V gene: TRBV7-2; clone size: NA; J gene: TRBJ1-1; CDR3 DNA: TGTGCCAGCAGCAACACTGAAGCTTTCTTT; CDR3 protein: CASSNTEAFF
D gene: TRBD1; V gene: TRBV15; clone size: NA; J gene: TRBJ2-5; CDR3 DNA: TGTGCCACCCTGGACAGGGGGTACGGGGAGACCCAGTACTTC; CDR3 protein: CATLDRGYGETQYF
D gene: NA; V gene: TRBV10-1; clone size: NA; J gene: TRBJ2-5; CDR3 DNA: TGCGCCAGGGGAGCCGGCGCATCACGCGAAGGTGAGACCCAGTACTTC; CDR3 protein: CARGAGASREGETQYF
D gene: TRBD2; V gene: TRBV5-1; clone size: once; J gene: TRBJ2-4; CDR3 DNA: TGCGCCAGCAGCTATGGACTAGCGGGAGGGCCCGCCCCCCAAAACATTCAGTACTTC; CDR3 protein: CASSYGLAGGPAPQNIQYF
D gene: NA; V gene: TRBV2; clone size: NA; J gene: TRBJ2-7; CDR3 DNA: TGTGCCAGCAGTGTGCCTACAAGCTCCTACGAGCAGTACTTC; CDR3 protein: CASSVPTSSYEQYF
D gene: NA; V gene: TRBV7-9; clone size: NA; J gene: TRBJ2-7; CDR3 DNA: TGTGCCAGCAGCTTCCAGGGGTACGAGCAGTACTTC; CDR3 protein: CASSFQGYEQYF
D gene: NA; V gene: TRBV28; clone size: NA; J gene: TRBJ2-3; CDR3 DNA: TGTGCCAGCAGTTTCGCAGGGGCAGATACGCAGTATTTT; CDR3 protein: CASSFAGADTQYF
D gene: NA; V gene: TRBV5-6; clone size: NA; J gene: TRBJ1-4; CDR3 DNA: TGTGCCAGCAGCTCCCGCGTGGGGGTCCGGGAAAAACTGTTTTTT; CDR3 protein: CASSSRVGVREKLFF
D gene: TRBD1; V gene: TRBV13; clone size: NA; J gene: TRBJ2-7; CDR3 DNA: TGTGCCAGCAGCGCTACCGGGACAGGGTTCTACGAGCAGTACTTC; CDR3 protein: CASSATGTGFYEQYF
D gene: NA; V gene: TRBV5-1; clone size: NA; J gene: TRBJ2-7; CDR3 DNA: TGCGCCAGCAGCTTGAGACCCTCCACCGTCTACGAGCAGTACTTC; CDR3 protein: CASSLRPSTVYEQYF
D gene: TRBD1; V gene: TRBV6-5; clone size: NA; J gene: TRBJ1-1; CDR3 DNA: TGTGCCAGCAAAACCAGGACAGGGCCTTACACTGAAGCTTTCTTT; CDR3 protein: CASKTRTGPYTEAFF
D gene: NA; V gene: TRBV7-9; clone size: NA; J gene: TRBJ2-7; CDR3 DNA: TGTGCCAGCAGCTCGGACGTCTCCTACGAGCAGTACTTC; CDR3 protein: CASSSDVSYEQYF
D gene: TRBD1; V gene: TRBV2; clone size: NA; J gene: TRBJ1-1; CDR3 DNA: TGTGCCAGCAGTGAAGGGGCCTCAGGGGGAGAGGACACTGAAGCTTTCTTT; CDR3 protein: CASSEGASGGEDTEAFF
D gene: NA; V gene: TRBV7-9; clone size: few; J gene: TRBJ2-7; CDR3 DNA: TGTGCCAGCAGCTTTGACAGCTACGAGCAGTACTTC; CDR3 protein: CASSFDSYEQYF
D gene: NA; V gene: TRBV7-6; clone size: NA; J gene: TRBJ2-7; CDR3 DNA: TGTGCCAGCGCCCGTGGCTCAACCTACGAGCAGTACTTC; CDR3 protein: CASARGSTYEQYF
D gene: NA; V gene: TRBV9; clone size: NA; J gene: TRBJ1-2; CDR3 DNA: TGTGCCAGCAGCGTAGCCTCGACAGGATCTAACTATGGCTACACCTTC; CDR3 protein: CASSVASTGSNYGYTF
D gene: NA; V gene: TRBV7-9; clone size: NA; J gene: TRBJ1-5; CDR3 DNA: TGTGCCAGCAGCGACGGAACCAATCAGCCCCAGCATTTT; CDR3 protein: CASSDGTNQPQHF
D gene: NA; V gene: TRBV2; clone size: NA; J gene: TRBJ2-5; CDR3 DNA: TGTGCCAGCAGTGAAGGGTATGATGGGGAGACCCAGTACTTC; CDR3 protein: CASSEGYDGETQYF
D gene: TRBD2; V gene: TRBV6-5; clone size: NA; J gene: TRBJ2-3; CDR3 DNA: TGTGCCAGCAGTCTCACTAGCGGTAGAGATACGCAGTATTTT; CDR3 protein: CASSLTSGRDTQYF
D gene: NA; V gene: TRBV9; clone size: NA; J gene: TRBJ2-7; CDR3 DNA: TGTGCCAGCAGCGTAGGCGGAGAAACCTACGAGCAGTACTTC; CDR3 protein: CASSVGGETYEQYF
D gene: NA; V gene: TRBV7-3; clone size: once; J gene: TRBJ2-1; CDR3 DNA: TGTGCCAGCAGCTTAACGGTGCCGGATGAGCAGTTCTTC; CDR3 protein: CASSLTVPDEQFF
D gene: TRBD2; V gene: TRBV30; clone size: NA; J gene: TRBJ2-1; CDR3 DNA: TGTGCCTGGAGTTTAGGGACTAGCGGGTTGAACGAGCAGTTCTTC; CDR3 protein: CAWSLGTSGLNEQFF
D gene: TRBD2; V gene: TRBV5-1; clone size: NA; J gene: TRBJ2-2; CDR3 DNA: TGCGCCAGCAGCTTATACCCTAGCGGGACGACCGGGGAGCTGTTTTTT; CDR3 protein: CASSLYPSGTTGELFF
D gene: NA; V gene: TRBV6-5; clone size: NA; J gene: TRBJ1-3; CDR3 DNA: TGTGCCAGCAGTGACAGTCCTGGAAACACCATATATTTT; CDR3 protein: CASSDSPGNTIYF
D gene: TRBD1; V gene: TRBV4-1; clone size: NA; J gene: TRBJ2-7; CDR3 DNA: TGCGCCAGCAGCCAAGAATGGGGACAGGGGGACGAGCAGTACTTC; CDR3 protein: CASSQEWGQGDEQYF
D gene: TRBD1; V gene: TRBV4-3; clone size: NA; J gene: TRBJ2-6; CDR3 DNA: TGCGCCAGCAGCCACGGACAGGGGATCGGGGCCAACGTCCTGACTTTC; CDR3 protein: CASSHGQGIGANVLTF
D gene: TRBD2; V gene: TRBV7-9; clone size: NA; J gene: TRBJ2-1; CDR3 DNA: TGTGCCAGCAGCCCTGGGGGGGTCGGCTCCTACAATGAGCAGTTCTTC; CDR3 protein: CASSPGGVGSYNEQFF
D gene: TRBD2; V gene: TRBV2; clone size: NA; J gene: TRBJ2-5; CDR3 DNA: TGTGCCAGCAGTGAAATACTAGCGGGAGGAGAGACCCAGTACTTC; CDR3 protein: CASSEILAGGETQYF
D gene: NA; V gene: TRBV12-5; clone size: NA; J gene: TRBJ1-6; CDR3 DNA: TGTGCTAGTGGTTTGTGGCCGGGGCCATCCCGCCCACCCCTCCACTTT; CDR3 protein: CASGLWPGPSRPPLHF
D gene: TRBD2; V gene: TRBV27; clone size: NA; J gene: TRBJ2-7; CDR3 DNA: TGTGCCAGCACACCGGGACTAAGAACCTACGAGCAGTACTTC; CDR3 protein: CASTPGLRTYEQYF
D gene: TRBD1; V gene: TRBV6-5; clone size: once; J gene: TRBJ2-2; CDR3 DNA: TGTGCCAGCAGGCCGGGACAGGTTAACACCGGGGAGCTGTTTTTT; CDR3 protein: CASRPGQVNTGELFF
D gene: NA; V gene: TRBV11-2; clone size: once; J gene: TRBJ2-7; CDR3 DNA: TGTGCCAGCAGCTTATTTGTGGGACCGAGCTCCTACGAGCAGTACTTC; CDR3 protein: CASSLFVGPSSYEQYF
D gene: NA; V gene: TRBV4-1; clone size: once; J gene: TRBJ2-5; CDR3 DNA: TGCGCCAGCAACCCTCTAGTAGGGATCCAAGAGACCCAGTACTTC; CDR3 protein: CASNPLVGIQETQYF
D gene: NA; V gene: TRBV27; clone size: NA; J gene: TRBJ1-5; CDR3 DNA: TGTGCCAGCAGTTCGAGGGCCTCCGGGACATATAGCAATCAGCCCCAGCATTTT; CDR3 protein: CASSSRASGTYSNQPQHF
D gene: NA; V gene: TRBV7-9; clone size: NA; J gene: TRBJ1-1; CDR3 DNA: TGTGCCAGCAGCCATAACACTGAAGCTTTCTTT; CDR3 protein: CASSHNTEAFF
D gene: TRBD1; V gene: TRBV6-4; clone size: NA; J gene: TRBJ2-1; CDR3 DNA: TGTGCCAGCAGCCTGGACAGGCTGACATACAATGAGCAGTTCTTC; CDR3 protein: CASSLDRLTYNEQFF
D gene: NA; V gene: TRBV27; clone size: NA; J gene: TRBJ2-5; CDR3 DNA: TGTGCCAGCAGTTTCGAGGGTGGAAGCCAAGAGACCCAGTACTTC; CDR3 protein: CASSFEGGSQETQYF
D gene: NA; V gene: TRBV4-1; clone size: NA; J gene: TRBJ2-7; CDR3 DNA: TGCGCCAGCAGCCAAGATCCGGATTCCTCCTACGAGCAGTACTTC; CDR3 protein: CASSQDPDSSYEQYF
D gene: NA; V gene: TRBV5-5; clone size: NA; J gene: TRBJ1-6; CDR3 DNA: TGTGCCAGCAGCTCGACAGCATTGGAATTCGAGAGCTCCTATAATTCACCCCTCCACTTT; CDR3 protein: CASSSTALEFESSYNSPLHF
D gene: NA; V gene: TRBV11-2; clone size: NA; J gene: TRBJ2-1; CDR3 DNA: TGTGCCAGCAGCCCTAGCCAGGGGACGTTTGAGCAGTTCTTC; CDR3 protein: CASSPSQGTFEQFF
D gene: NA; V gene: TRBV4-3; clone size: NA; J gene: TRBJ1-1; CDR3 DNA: TGCGCCAGCAGCCAAGATCTGGGGGGGAACACTGAAGCTTTCTTT; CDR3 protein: CASSQDLGGNTEAFF
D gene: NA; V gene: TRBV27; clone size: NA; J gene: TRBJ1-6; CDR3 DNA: TGTGCCAGCAGTTTATCCGGACCGGCCTATAATTCACCCCTCCACTTT; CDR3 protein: CASSLSGPAYNSPLHF
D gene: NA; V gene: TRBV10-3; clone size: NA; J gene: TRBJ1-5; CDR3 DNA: TGTGCCATCAGTGAGTTAGGGGGGGAAGTTCAGCCCCAGCATTTT; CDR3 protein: CAISELGGEVQPQHF
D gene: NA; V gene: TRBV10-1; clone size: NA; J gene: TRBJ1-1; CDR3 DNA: TGCGCCAGCAGTGAGCCCGATTACTTCTGCGATAACACTGAAGCTTTCTTT; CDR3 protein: CASSEPDYFCDNTEAFF
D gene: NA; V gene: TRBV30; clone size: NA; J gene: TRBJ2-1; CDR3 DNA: TGTGCCTGGAGTGTAAGCAGCGGGAATGAGCAGTTCTTC; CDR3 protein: CAWSVSSGNEQFF
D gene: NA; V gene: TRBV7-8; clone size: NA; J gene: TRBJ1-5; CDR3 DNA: TGTGCCAGCAGCTCCCGGAACTATAGCAATCAGCCCCAGCATTTT; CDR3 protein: CASSSRNYSNQPQHF
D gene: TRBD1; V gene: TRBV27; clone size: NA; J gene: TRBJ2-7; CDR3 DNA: TGTGCCAGCACCGTATTGGGACAGGGGGGATCCTACGAGCAGTACTTC; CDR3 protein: CASTVLGQGGSYEQYF
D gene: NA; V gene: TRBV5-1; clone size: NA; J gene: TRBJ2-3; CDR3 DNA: TGTGCCAGCAGCGCGCATCCCACAGATACGCAGTATTTT; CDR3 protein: CASSAHPTDTQYF
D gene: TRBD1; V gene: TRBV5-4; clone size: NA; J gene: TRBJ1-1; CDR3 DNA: TGTGCCAGCAGTTTAGCAGGGGGCGGCACTGAAGCTTTCTTT; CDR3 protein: CASSLAGGGTEAFF
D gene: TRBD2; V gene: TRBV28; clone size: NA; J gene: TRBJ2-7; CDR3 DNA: TGTGCCACCTTCGGTAGCGGGAGTTCTGACGAGCAGTACTTC; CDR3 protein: CATFGSGSSDEQYF